The 18 T cell receptor beta chains presented below share a single source sample, sequenced in a study of type 1 and type 2 diabetes patients. Genomic DNA was the PCR template. The TCR beta CDR3 region was amplified using 30 forward and 13 reverse primers. TCRdb itself ran the multiplex PCR reads through MiXCR, one entry per CDR3 protein. In the table there are fewer than 350,000 distinct CDR3 sequences, around 47% of which are singletons. Sequencing was done on a sample of peripheral blood mononuclear cells (PBMCs). The origin of the receptors is a man younger than 35 with type 2 diabetes.

This CDR3 is CASSFRPPSGANVLTF. The CDR3 bases are TGCGCCAGCAGCTTTCGCCCGCCCTCTGGGGCCAACGTCCTGACTTTC. The genes are TRBV5-1 and TRBJ2-6; D uncertain. In germline, CDR1 is SGHRS, CDR2 YFSETQ. V lost 2 bases to trimming and J lost 0 bases, with 9 bases between them. The CDR3 runs to 16 residues. The whole variable domain, filled in from reference TRBV5-1 and TRBJ2-6, reads KAGVTQTPRYLIKTRGQQVTLSCSPISGHRSVSWYQQTPGQGLQFLFEYFSETQRNKGNFPGRFSGRQFSNSRSEMNVSTLELGDSALYLCASSFRPPSGANVLTFGAGSRLTVL.

The chain has TRBV2 and TRBJ1-2; tentatively, D is TRBD1 (5 bases). Trimming pared 4 bases from V and 4 bases from J, leaving 16 bases between. This CDR3 has 15 amino acids. Germline CDR1 and CDR2: SNHLY and FYNNEI. CDR3 protein: CASSGAGRFGYGYTF. The CDR3 nucleotides are TGTGCCAGCAGTGGCGCAGGGAGGTTTGGCTATGGCTACACCTTC.

This clonotype was detected ten times or more. The chain uses TRBV19 and TRBJ1-1; D is undetermined. Trimming removed 7 bases from V and 5 bases from J, with 8 bases in between. This CDR3 contains 11 residues. The germline V gene has CDR1 LNHDA and CDR2 SQIVND (reference sequence). CDR3 coding DNA: TGTGCCAGTACCTCTGGGACTGAAGCTTTCTTT. It is translated as CASTSGTEAFF.

This chain connects TRBV19 to TRBJ1-6, with D hard to call. This CDR3 has 13 residues. Trimming left V 6 bases short and J 10 bases short, with 13 bases between. In germline, CDR1 is LNHDA, CDR2 SQIVND (reference sequence). The CDR3 loop reads CASSSSSPSPLHF. DNA of the CDR3: TGTGCCAGTAGCAGCTCATCGCCCTCACCCCTCCACTTT.

This clonotype was observed a few times. The chain employs TRBV24-1 and TRBJ2-1, with a weak D call TRBD2 (6 bases). V gave up 4 bases and J gave up 4 bases, with 16 bases separating them. The germline V gene encodes CDR1 KGHDR and CDR2 SFDVKD. The CDR3 runs 16 residues. CDR3 loop: CATSDPGTGGYNEQFF. In nucleotides, the CDR3 is TGTGCCACCAGTGACCCCGGGACTGGCGGTTACAATGAGCAGTTCTTC.

At least ten counts were recorded for this clonotype. The CDR3 spells CASSPSHEQFF. The CDR3 nucleotides are TGTGCCAGCAGTCCTAGTCATGAGCAGTTCTTC. The V gene is TRBV25-1, the J gene TRBJ2-1; D ambiguous. This CDR3 contains 11 residues. The germline V gene encodes CDR1 MGHDK and CDR2 SYGVNS. Trimming took off 5 bases at V and 8 bases at J, with 7 bases between the two ends.

In its sample, this clonotype was seen a few times. The V gene is TRBV18, the J gene TRBJ2-7; a possible D gene is TRBD1 (6 bases). From germline, CDR1 is KGHSH and CDR2 LQKENI. V lost 4 bases and J lost 2, with 6 bases in between. The CDR3 sequence is 12 residues long. In DNA form, the CDR3 reads TGTGCCAGCTCACGACAGGCCTACGAGCAGTACTTC. This encodes CASSRQAYEQYF.

The chain joins TRBV25-1 to TRBJ1-4; no reliable D call. Germline lookup yields CDR1 MGHDK and CDR2 SYGVNS. The CDR3 is 16 residues long. V lost 1 base and J lost 7, with 16 bases in between. The CDR3 DNA sequence: TGTGCCAGCAGTGAATTTGGAGGAATGGGAAGTGAAAAACTGTTTTTT. Translation: CASSEFGGMGSEKLFF.

The J gene is TRBJ2-7, the V gene TRBV11-2; maybe TRBD1 (6 bases). The CDR3 spans 13 residues. V lost 4 bases and J 3 bases, leaving 10 bases between the germline ends. Looked up from germline, CDR1 is SGHAT and CDR2 is FQNNGV. CDR3 protein: CASSWGQNYEQYF. The CDR3 nucleotides read TGTGCCAGCAGCTGGGGACAAAACTACGAGCAGTACTTC.

The chain recombines TRBV2 with TRBJ2-3; the D call may be TRBD1 or TRBD2 (5 bases each). V was pared by 6 bases and J by 2 bases, with 15 bases between. The germline V gene encodes CDR1 SNHLY and CDR2 FYNNEI. The CDR3 is made up of 15 amino acids. The CDR3 region is CASSLGRTPTDTQYF. CDR3 DNA sequence: TGTGCCAGCAGCTTGGGACGGACTCCCACAGATACGCAGTATTTT.

This clonotype was detected a few times. The chain combines TRBV30 with TRBJ1-6, with D uncertain. The germline V and J ends were trimmed by 0 bases and 0 bases, with 9 bases remaining between them. CDR1 is GTSNPN, CDR2 SVGIG, per germline (reference sequence). The CDR3 is 16 residues long. The CDR3 sequence: CAWSVRAGSYNSPLHF. The DNA of the CDR3 is TGTGCCTGGAGTGTACGAGCAGGCTCCTATAATTCACCCCTCCACTTT.

This clonotype was picked up one time. The rearrangement uses TRBV20-1 and TRBJ1-1; D remains ambiguous. In germline, CDR1 is DFQATT, CDR2 SNEGSKA (reference sequence). V lost 5 bases and J lost 0, with 10 bases in between. The CDR3 covers 13 residues. The CDR3 coding sequence is TGCAGTGCTCCTGAGACCGTGAACACTGAAGCTTTCTTT. Translation: CSAPETVNTEAFF.

This clonotype showed up just a few times. V gene TRBV11-2 combines with J gene TRBJ2-7; a possible D gene is TRBD2 (6 bases). The CDR3 contains 14 residues. In germline, CDR1 is SGHAT, CDR2 FQNNGV. Between the trimmed V and J ends, which lost 2 bases and 3 bases, there was a span of 11 bases. The CDR3 nucleotides read TGTGCCAGCAGCTTACGCGGGGCATACTACGAGCAGTACTTC. This translates into CASSLRGAYYEQYF.

As DNA, the CDR3 is TGTGCCTGGAGTGTACTTAGGGGGTGGACTGGGGCCAACGTCCTGACTTTC. Translated, it gives CAWSVLRGWTGANVLTF. The chain links TRBV30 to TRBJ2-6; tentative D call: TRBD1 (6 bases). V lost 0 bases and J 2 bases, leaving 14 bases between the germline ends. The CDR3 covers 17 residues. Germline assignment: CDR1 GTSNPN and CDR2 SVGIG (reference sequence). The variable domain in full, with the rest retrieved from reference TRBV30 and TRBJ2-6, is SQTIHQWPATLVQPVGSPLSLECTVEGTSNPNLYWYRQAAGRGLQLLFYSVGIGQISSEVPQNLSASRPQDRQFILSSKKLLLSDSGFYLCAWSVLRGWTGANVLTFGAGSRLTVL.

This sequence joins TRBV20-1 and TRBJ1-6; 12 bases are shared with TRBD1. The germline gives CDR1 DFQATT, CDR2 SNEGSKA (reference sequence). J was trimmed by 10 bases and V by 4 bases; bases with no gene match: 8. The CDR3 covers 15 residues. CDR3 region: CSATKPGQGASPLHF. In DNA, the CDR3 is TGCAGTGCTACGAAACCGGGACAGGGGGCCTCACCCCTCCACTTT.

The chain has TRBV24-1 and TRBJ2-6; TRBD1 aligns across 9 bases. This CDR3 contains 19 residues. Per germline, CDR1 KGHDR and CDR2 SFDVKD. V shed 3 bases, J shed 1 base, and the junction held 9 bases outside the gene matches. The CDR3 DNA reads as TGTGCCACCAGTGATAGGACAGGGGTAACCTCATCTGGGGCCAACGTCCTGACTTTC. Translation gives CATSDRTGVTSSGANVLTF.

The rearrangement uses TRBV2 and TRBJ1-1; D gene uncertain. CDR1 is SNHLY, CDR2 FYNNEI, per germline. CDR3 length: 14 residues. V lost 1 base and J lost 5, with 11 bases in between. CDR3 protein: CASSEEVPVTEAFF. The CDR3 DNA is TGTGCCAGCAGTGAAGAGGTCCCGGTGACTGAAGCTTTCTTT. Full variable domain (outside the CDR3, taken from reference TRBV2 and TRBJ1-1): EPEVTQTPSHQVTQMGQEVILRCVPISNHLYFYWYRQILGQKVEFLVSFYNNEISEKSEIFDDQFSVERPDGSNFTLKIRSTKLEDSAMYFCASSEEVPVTEAFFGQGTRLTVV.

The gene calls are TRBV20-1 and TRBJ2-7; 8 bases map to TRBD2. Looked up from germline, CDR1 is DFQATT and CDR2 is SNEGSKA (reference sequence). V lost 3 bases, J lost 1 base, and 2 bases stayed unmatched. This CDR3 is 13 amino acids long. CDR3 sequence: CSARREASYEQYF. The CDR3 DNA reads TGCAGTGCTAGGCGGGAGGCTTCCTACGAGCAGTACTTC.